A single sample is the source of the 9 T cell receptor beta chains below, sequenced in a study of blood T cell repertoires in COVID-19. Sequenced by immunoSEQ multiplex PCR; TCRdb stores in-frame clones only, minus some. The repertoire has fewer than 110,000 clones, 80% to 90% of them found once; the top ten carry roughly 10%. The sequencing sample was made of peripheral blood. The receptors originated from a woman aged 30 to 39 with acute or convalescent COVID-19.

This clone was picked up a small number of times. The chain links TRBV7-9 to TRBJ2-3, with D possibly TRBD1 on 6 matching bases. Germline V gives CDR1 SEHNR, CDR2 FQNEAQ (reference sequence). This CDR3 spans 14 amino acids. The V and J ends lost 1 base and 4 bases respectively, with 9 bases between them. The CDR3 spells CASSLDRASDTQYF. CDR3 DNA: TGTGCCAGCAGCTTAGACAGGGCCTCAGATACGCAGTATTTT.

The rearrangement joins TRBV5-6 to TRBJ1-2; D is uncertain. The germline V gene encodes CDR1 SGHDT and CDR2 YYEEEE. Trimming shortened V by 0 bases and J by 4 bases, and 13 bases separated the two germline ends. The CDR3 totals 15 residues. CDR3 bases: TGTGCCAGCAGCTTGGCACAGCCCCATCTCTATGGCTACACCTTC. Translated, it gives CASSLAQPHLYGYTF.

This clone appeared a few times. The chain employs TRBV25-1 and TRBJ1-5; 9 bases agree with TRBD1. The junction had 3 bases not matched to a gene; V was cut back by 3 bases and J by 6 bases. Germline V gives CDR1 MGHDK, CDR2 SYGVNS. This CDR3 comprises 14 residues. Here the CDR3 reads CASSETQGAQPQHF. In DNA, the CDR3 is TGTGCCAGCAGTGAGACACAGGGGGCTCAGCCCCAGCATTTT. Combining the CDR3 with reference TRBV25-1 and TRBJ1-5 gives the whole variable domain EADIYQTPRYLVIGTGKKITLECSQTMGHDKMYWYQQDPGMELHLIHYSYGVNSTEKGDLSSESTVSRIRTEHFPLTLESARPSHTSQYLCASSETQGAQPQHFGDGTRLSIL.

The chain recombines TRBV18 with TRBJ2-6; no reliable D call. Trimming shortened V by 2 bases and J by 0 bases, and 8 bases separated the two germline ends. CDR1 is KGHSH, CDR2 LQKENI, per germline. CDR3 length: 16 amino acids. The CDR3 spells CASSPSFISGANVLTF. DNA of the CDR3: TGTGCCAGCTCACCAAGCTTCATCTCTGGGGCCAACGTCCTGACTTTC.

The gene calls are TRBV28 and TRBJ2-1; TRBD2 agrees at 9 bases. With 7 bases clipped from V and 8 bases from J, the junction kept 9 bases outside the gene matches. Germline-derived CDR1 and CDR2 are MDHEN and SYDVKM. The CDR3 runs to 14 residues. The CDR3 loop is CASKASGAGYEQFF. In nucleotides, the CDR3 is TGTGCCAGCAAAGCTAGCGGGGCGGGTTATGAGCAGTTCTTC. The variable domain in full, with the rest retrieved from reference TRBV28 and TRBJ2-1, is DVKVTQSSRYLVKRTGEKVFLECVQDMDHENMFWYRQDPGLGLRLIYFSYDVKMKEKGDIPEGYSVSREKKERFSLILESASTNQTSMYLCASKASGAGYEQFFGPGTRLTVL.

The chain links TRBV15 to TRBJ1-2; 8 positions match TRBD1. CDR3 length: 14 residues. Germline CDR1 LNHNV, CDR2 YYDKDF (reference sequence). With 1 base clipped from V and 4 bases from J, the junction kept 2 bases outside the gene matches. The CDR3 coding sequence is TGTGCCACCAGCAGAGGACAGGGGAGCTATGGCTACACCTTC. Translating it yields CATSRGQGSYGYTF.

Written as DNA, the CDR3 is TGCGCCAGCAGCCGGGTCGACTCCGGGGATAATTCACCCCTCCACTTT. It translates to CASSRVDSGDNSPLHF. The J gene is TRBJ1-6, the V gene TRBV4-1; D gene unclear. Germline CDR1 reads MGHRA; CDR2 reads YSYEKL. V lost 4 bases and J lost 5, with 15 bases in between. CDR3 size: 16 residues.

This chain links TRBV3-1 (or the pseudogene TRBV3-2) with TRBJ1-2; the D is unclear. Trimming took off 4 bases at V and 7 bases at J, with 7 bases between the two ends. Per the germline V gene, CDR1 is LGHDT and CDR2 is YNNKEL (reference sequence). This CDR3 contains 11 residues. The CDR3 sequence: CASSLLGGYTF. CDR3 bases: TGTGCCAGCAGCCTTCTCGGTGGCTACACCTTC.

This clone was detected once. The V and J genes are TRBV6-5 and TRBJ1-1; 8 positions match TRBD1. Germline V gene sequence: CDR1 MNHEY, CDR2 SVGAGI. CDR3 length equals 14 residues. With V trimmed by 6 bases and J by 4 bases, 7 bases remained unmatched. The CDR3 bases are TGTGCCAGCAGGTTCCGACAGGGGAGCACTGAAGCTTTCTTT. This sequence encodes CASRFRQGSTEAFF.